This T cell receptor (beta chain) stems from a study of long-term antiretroviral therapy in people with HIV. The CDR3 has 14 residues. Trimming cost V 0 bases and J 4 bases, with 11 bases left between them. CDR1 is SGHRS and CDR2 is YFSETQ in the germline V gene. The assay used was immunoSEQ (version v3.0), run at survey level. Sequencing was performed with immunoSEQ multiplex PCR; in TCRdb, only in-frame clones are kept and a portion is missing. This table holds fewer than 20,000 clones, around nine tenths found once. The sample here was unsorted PBMCs, taken 0.5 years after starting antiretroviral therapy. The sequence came from a man between 40 and 49 years old with HIV. This chain uses TRBV5-1 with TRBJ2-7; no clear D gene. Here the CDR3 reads CASSLALRPYEQYF. CDR3 bases: TGCGCCAGCAGCTTGGCCTTGAGGCCGTACGAGCAGTACTTC.